A single T cell receptor (beta chain) is shown here with its context. What it binds is unknown. The sample originates from a study of tumor and adjacent non-tumor tissue in lung cancer. Findings of the study overall: Compared with tumor, normal lung showed significantly lower TCR diversity.

TCRbeta libraries were built with three rounds of nested PCR, modified from ARM-PCR. TCRdb analysed the multiplex PCR reads with MiXCR anew, one entry per CDR3 protein. This sample has 40,000 to 55,000 distinct CDR3 sequences; roughly 69% occur once, and the top ten carry roughly 25%. Losses at the gene ends were 5 bases for V and 0 bases for J; bases not matched to a gene: 6. From germline, CDR1 is SGHAT and CDR2 FQNNGV. The CDR3 has 18 residues. No cell sorting was done before RNA was extracted from the tissue. The normal lung tissue was taken more than 3 cm from the tumor edge. Donors were chemotherapy-naive, newly diagnosed lung cancer surgical patients in China, August–late 2014.

Sequences were obtained from distant non-tumor lung tissue. The sequence was obtained from an older woman with non-small cell lung cancer. The chain links TRBV11-2 to TRBJ2-6; the match to TRBD1 covers 11 bases. CDR3 sequence reads: CASSARTGGSSGANVLTF. The CDR3 coding sequence is TGTGCCAGCAGCGCAAGGACAGGGGGCTCCTCTGGGGCCAACGTCCTGACTTTC.